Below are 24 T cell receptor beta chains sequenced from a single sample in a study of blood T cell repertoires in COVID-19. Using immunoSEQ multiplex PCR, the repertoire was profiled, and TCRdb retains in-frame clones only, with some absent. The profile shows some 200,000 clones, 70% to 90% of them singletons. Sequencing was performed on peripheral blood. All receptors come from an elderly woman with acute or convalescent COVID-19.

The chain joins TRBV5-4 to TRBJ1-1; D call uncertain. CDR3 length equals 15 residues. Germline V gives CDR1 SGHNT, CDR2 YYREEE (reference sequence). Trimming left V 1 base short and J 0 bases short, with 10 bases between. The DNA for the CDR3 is TGTGCCAGCAGCTTGAGCGGCGGGGTGAACACTGAAGCTTTCTTT. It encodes CASSLSGGVNTEAFF.

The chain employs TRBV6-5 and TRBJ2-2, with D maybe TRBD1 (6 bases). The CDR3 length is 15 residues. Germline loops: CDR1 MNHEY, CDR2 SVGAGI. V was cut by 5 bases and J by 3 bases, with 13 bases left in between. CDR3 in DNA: TGTGCCAGCAGTACCGGGACACCCTACACCGGGGAGCTGTTTTTT. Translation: CASSTGTPYTGELFF.

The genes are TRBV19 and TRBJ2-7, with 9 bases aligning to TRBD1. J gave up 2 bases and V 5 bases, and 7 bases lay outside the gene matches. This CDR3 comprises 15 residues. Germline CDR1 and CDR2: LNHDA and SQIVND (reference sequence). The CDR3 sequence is CASSPRDRETYEQYF. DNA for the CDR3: TGTGCCAGTAGTCCACGGGACAGGGAGACCTACGAGCAGTACTTC. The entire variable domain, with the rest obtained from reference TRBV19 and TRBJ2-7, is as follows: DGGITQSPKYLFRKEGQNVTLSCEQNLNHDAMYWYRQDPGQGLRLIYYSQIVNDFQKGDIAEGYSVSREKKESFPLTVTSAQKNPTAFYLCASSPRDRETYEQYFGPGTRLTVT.

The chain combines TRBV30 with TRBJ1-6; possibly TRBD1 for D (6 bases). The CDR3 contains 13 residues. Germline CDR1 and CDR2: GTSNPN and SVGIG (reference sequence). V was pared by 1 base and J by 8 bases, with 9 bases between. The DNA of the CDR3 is TGTGCCTGGAGTGAGGGGGTGGATTCACCCCTCCACTTT. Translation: CAWSEGVDSPLHF.

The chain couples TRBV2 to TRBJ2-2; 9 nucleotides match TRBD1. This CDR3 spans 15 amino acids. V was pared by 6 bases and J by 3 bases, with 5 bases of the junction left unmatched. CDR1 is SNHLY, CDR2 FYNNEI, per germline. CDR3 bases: TGTGCCAGCAGCCCCAGGACAGGGGACACCGGGGAGCTGTTTTTT. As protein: CASSPRTGDTGELFF.

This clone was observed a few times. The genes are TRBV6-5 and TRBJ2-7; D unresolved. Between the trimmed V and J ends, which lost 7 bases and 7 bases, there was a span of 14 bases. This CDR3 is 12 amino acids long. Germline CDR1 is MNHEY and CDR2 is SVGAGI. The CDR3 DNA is TGTGCCAGCACCCCAGCGTCTAGGGAGCAGTACTTC. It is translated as CASTPASREQYF.

The CDR3 loop reads CASSVLPTGELFF. Written as DNA, the CDR3 is TGTGCCAGCAGCGTCCTCCCCACCGGGGAGCTGTTTTTT. The rearrangement uses TRBV7-3 and TRBJ2-2, with unresolved D. The CDR3 has 13 residues. Germline V gene lookup returns CDR1 SGHTA and CDR2 FQGTGA. Between the trimmed V and J ends, which lost 5 bases and 4 bases, there was a span of 8 bases. The variable domain in full, completed from reference TRBV7-3 and TRBJ2-2, reads GAGVSQTPSNKVTEKGKYVELRCDPISGHTALYWYRQSLGQGPEFLIYFQGTGAADDSGLPNDRFFAVRPEGSVSTLKIQRTERGDSAVYLCASSVLPTGELFFGEGSRLTVL.

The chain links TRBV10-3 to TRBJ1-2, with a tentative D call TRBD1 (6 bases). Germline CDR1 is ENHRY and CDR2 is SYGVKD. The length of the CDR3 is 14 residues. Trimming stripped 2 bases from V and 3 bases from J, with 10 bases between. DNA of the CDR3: TGTGCCATCAGTGAGGACAGGTGGGACTATGGCTACACCTTC. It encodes CAISEDRWDYGYTF.

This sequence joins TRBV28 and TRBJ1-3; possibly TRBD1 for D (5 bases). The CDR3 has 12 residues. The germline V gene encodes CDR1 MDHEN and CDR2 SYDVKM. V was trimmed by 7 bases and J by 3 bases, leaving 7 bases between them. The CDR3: CASMGGGNTIYF. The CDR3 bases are TGTGCCAGCATGGGGGGTGGAAACACCATATATTTT.

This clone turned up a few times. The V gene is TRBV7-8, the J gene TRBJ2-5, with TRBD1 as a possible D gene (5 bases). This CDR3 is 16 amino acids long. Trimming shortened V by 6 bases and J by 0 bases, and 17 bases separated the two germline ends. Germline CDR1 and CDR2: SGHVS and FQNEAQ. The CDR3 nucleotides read TGTGCCAGCAGTATAATATGGACAACCTACCAAGAGACCCAGTACTTC. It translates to CASSIIWTTYQETQYF.

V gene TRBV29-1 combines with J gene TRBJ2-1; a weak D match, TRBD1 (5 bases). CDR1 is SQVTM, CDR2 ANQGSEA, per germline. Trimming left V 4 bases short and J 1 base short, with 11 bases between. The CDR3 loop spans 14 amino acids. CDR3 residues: CSVGHRISYNEQFF. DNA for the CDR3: TGCAGCGTTGGGCACAGGATTTCCTACAATGAGCAGTTCTTC.

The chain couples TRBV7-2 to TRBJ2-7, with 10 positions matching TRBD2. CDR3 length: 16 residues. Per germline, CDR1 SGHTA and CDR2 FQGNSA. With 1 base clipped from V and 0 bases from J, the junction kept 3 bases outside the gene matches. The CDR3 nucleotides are TGTGCCAGCAGCTTAGAGGTAGCGGGGGGCTCCTACGAGCAGTACTTC. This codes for CASSLEVAGGSYEQYF.

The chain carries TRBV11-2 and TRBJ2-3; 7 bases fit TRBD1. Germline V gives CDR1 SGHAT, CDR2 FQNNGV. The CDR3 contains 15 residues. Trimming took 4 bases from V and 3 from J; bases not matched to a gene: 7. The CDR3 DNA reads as TGTGCCAGCAGCTCGTTAGGGGGCGCGACAGATACGCAGTATTTT. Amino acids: CASSSLGGATDTQYF.

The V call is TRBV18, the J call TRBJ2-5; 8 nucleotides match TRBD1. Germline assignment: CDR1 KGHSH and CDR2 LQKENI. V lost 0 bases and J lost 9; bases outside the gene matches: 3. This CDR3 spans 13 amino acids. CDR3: CASSPPTGEAQYF. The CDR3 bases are TGTGCCAGCTCACCACCGACAGGGGAAGCCCAGTACTTC.

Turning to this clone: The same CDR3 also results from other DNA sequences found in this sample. The DNA for the CDR3 is TGTGCCAGCAGCTTGGACACCTATGGCTACACCTTC. Translating it yields CASSLDTYGYTF. J is TRBJ1-2 and V is TRBV7-9, with a possible D match to TRBD1 (5 bases). The CDR3 sequence is 12 residues long. The germline CDR1 and CDR2 sequences are SEHNR and FQNEAQ (reference sequence). The germline V and J ends were trimmed by 3 bases and 4 bases, with 6 bases remaining between them.

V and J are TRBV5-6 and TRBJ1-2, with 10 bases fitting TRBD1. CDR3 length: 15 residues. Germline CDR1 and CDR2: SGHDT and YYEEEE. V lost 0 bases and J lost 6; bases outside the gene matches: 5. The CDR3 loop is CASSLGQGAVHGYTF. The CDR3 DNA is TGTGCCAGCAGCTTGGGACAGGGGGCGGTTCATGGCTACACCTTC.

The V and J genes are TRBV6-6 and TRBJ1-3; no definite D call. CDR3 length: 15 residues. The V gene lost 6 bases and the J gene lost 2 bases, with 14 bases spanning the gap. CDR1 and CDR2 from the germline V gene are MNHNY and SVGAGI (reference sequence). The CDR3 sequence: CASRAVASPGNTIYF. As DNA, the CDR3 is TGTGCCAGCAGAGCGGTCGCGAGCCCTGGAAACACCATATATTTT.

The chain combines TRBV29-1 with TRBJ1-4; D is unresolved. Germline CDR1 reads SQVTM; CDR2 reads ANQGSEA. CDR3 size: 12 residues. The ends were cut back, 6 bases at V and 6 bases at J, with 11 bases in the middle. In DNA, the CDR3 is TGCAGCGTGGACGAGGGTTATGAAAAACTGTTTTTT. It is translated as CSVDEGYEKLFF.

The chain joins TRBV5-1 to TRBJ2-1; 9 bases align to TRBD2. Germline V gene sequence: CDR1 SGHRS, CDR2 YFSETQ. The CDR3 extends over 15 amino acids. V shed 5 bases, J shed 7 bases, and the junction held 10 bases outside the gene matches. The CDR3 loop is CASSRALAGENEQFF. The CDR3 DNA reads TGCGCCAGCAGTCGGGCGTTAGCGGGAGAAAATGAGCAGTTCTTC.

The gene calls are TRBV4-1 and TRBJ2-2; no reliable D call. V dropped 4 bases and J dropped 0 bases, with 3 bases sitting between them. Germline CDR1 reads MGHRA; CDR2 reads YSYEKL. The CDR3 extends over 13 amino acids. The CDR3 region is CASSLANTGELFF. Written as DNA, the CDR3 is TGCGCCAGCAGCCTCGCGAACACCGGGGAGCTGTTTTTT.

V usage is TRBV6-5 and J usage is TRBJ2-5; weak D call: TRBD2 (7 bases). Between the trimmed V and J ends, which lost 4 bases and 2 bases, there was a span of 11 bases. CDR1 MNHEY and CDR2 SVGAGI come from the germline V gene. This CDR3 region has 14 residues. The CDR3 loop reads CASSWGGRQETQYF. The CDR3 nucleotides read TGTGCCAGCAGTTGGGGGGGCCGACAAGAGACCCAGTACTTC.

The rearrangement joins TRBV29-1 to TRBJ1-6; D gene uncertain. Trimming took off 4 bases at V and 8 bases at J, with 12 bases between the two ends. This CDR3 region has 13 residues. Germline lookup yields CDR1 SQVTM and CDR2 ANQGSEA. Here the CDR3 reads CSVALSPDSPLHF. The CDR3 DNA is TGCAGCGTTGCGTTATCTCCAGATTCACCCCTCCACTTT.

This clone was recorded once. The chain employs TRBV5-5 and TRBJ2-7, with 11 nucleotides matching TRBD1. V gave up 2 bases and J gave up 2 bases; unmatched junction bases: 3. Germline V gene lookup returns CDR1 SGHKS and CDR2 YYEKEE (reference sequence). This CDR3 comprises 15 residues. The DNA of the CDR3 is TGTGCCAGCAGCTTCGGGACAGGGGGGCCCTACGAGCAGTACTTC. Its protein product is CASSFGTGGPYEQYF. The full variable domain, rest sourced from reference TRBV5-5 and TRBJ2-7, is DAGVTQSPTHLIKTRGQQVTLRCSPISGHKSVSWYQQVLGQGPQFIFQYYEKEERGRGNFPDRFSARQFPNYSSELNVNALLLGDSALYLCASSFGTGGPYEQYFGPGTRLTVT.

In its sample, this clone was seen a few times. The CDR3 protein is CASRDPGHYGYTF. In DNA form, the CDR3 reads TGTGCCAGTAGAGACCCAGGGCACTATGGCTACACCTTC. The V and J genes are TRBV19 and TRBJ1-2, with D possibly being TRBD1 (5 bases). V lost 6 bases to trimming and J lost 3 bases, with 11 bases between them. Germline CDR1 is LNHDA and CDR2 is SQIVND (reference sequence). The CDR3 is 13 amino acids. Looking up the rest from reference TRBV19 and TRBJ1-2 gives the full variable domain: DGGITQSPKYLFRKEGQNVTLSCEQNLNHDAMYWYRQDPGQGLRLIYYSQIVNDFQKGDIAEGYSVSREKKESFPLTVTSAQKNPTAFYLCASRDPGHYGYTFGSGTRLTVV.